This TCR beta chain stems from a study of cytomegalovirus exposure and HLA in healthy donors. Turning to the study itself: Around 200 million T cells yielded 100 million to 130 million unique TCR beta sequences, as an earlier analysis found. General study points: More clonal expansion characterized HLA-associated TCR beta chains than equally common others in a later analysis.

In the PCR, 60 Vbeta and 13 Jbeta primers were used. Sequencing was performed with immunoSEQ multiplex PCR; in TCRdb, only in-frame clones are kept and a portion is missing. Among about 100,000 clones listed, more than 65% were seen once. In regard to this clone: Antigen specificity is unknown.

Germline CDR1 is SGDLS and CDR2 is YYNGEE. The CDR3 length is 14 residues. Trimming shortened V by 4 bases and J by 2 bases, and 13 bases separated the two germline ends. The chain employs TRBV9 and TRBJ2-7; possibly TRBD2 for D (5 bases). Sequencing used PBMCs. The receptor's source is a woman aged 18-30 years in good health and CMV-seropositive. CDR3 sequence (DNA): TGTGCCAGCAGCCGGGGTAGCGCGACCTACGAGCAGTACTTC. Its protein product is CASSRGSATYEQYF.